This T cell receptor (beta chain) was retrieved from a study of shared clonotypes between healthy human individuals. As to this clone: The antigen remains unidentified.

The study, taken as a whole, reports: Against clonotypes common to all four donors, non-shared ones had lower generation probabilities.

Each subset's genomic DNA was shared equally among a number of immunoSEQ plates. DNA at about 210 ng, about 30,000 T cell genomes, went into sorted-subset replicate PCRs. Method: immunoSEQ multiplex PCR; TCRdb's copy keeps in-frame clones and lacks some. There are more than 2 million clones in the sample; nearly 97% occur only once, and roughly 0.13% lies in the top ten. Germline CDR1 and CDR2: LNHDA and SQIVND (reference sequence). Trimming took 3 bases from V and 8 from J, leaving 10 bases between them. This CDR3 has 12 residues. V gene TRBV19 combines with J gene TRBJ1-2, with D hard to call. This TCR was recovered from a man in his late teens or twenties in good health. The source material was naive CD4+ T cells sorted from blood. Subset denoted: CD45RA+ positively selected. Here the CDR3 DNA reads TGTGCCAGTAGTATTACAGCACAAGGCTACACCTTC. This translates into CASSITAQGYTF.